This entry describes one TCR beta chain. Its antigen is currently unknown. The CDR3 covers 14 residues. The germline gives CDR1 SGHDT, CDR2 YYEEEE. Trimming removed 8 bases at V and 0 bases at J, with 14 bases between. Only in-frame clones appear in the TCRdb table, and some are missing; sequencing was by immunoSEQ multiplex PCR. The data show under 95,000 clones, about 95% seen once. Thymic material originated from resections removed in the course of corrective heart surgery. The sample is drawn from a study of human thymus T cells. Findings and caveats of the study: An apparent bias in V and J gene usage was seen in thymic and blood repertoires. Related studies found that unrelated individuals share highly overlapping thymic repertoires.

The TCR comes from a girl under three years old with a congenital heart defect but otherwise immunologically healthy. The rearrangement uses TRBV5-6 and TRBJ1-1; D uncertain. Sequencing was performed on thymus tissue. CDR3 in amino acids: CARAPDGLNTEAFF. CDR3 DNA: TGTGCCAGAGCTCCGGACGGATTGAACACTGAAGCTTTCTTT.